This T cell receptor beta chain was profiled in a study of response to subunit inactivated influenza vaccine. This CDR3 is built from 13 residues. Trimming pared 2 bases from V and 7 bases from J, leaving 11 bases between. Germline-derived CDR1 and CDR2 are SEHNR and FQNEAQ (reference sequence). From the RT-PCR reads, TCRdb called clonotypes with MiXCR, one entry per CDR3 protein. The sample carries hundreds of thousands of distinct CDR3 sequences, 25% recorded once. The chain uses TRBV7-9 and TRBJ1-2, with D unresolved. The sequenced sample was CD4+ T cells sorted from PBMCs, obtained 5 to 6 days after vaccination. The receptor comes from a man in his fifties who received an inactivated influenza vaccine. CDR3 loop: CASSLMVRPGYTF. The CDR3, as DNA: TGTGCCAGCAGCTTAATGGTCCGCCCTGGCTACACCTTC.